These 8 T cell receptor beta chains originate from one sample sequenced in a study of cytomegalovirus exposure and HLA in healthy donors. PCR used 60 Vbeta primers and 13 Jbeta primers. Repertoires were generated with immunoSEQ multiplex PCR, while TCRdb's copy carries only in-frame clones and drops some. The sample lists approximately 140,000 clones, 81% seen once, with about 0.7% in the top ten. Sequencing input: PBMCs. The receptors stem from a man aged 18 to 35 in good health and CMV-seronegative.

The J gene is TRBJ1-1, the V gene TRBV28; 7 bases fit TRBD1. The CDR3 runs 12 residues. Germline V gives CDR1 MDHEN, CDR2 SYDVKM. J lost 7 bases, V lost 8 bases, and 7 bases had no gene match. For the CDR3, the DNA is TGTGCCAGCCTCCGGGACAGTATTGAAGCTTTCTTT. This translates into CASLRDSIEAFF.

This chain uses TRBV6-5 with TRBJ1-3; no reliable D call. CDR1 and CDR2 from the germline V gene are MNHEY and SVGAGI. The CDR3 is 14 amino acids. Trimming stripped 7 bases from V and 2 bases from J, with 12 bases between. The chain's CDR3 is CASTEAPPGNTIYF. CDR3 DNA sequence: TGTGCCAGCACCGAGGCCCCCCCTGGAAACACCATATATTTT.

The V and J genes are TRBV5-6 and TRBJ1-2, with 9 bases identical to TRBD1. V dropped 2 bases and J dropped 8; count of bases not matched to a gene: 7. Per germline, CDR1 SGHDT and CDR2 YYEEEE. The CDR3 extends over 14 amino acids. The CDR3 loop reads CASSFFNRGQGYTF. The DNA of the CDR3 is TGTGCCAGCAGCTTTTTCAACAGGGGGCAGGGCTACACCTTC.

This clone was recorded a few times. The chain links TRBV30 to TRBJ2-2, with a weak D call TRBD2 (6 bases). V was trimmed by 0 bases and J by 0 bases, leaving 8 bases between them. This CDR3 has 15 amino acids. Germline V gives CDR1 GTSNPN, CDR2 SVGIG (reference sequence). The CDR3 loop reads CAWSVGGPNTGELFF. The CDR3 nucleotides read TGTGCCTGGAGTGTAGGAGGGCCGAACACCGGGGAGCTGTTTTTT.

In DNA, the CDR3 is TGTGCCAGCAGCCGGACAGGGGTGAACACTGAAGCTTTCTTT. Encoded protein: CASSRTGVNTEAFF. The chain is built from TRBV6-5 and TRBJ1-1, with TRBD1 matching 9 bases. The ends lost 6 bases at V and 0 bases at J; junction bases unmatched: 2. Germline CDR1 MNHEY, CDR2 SVGAGI. The CDR3 length is 14 residues.

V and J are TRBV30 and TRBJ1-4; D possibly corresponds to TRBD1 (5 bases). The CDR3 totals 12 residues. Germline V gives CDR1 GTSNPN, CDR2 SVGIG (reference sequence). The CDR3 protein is CAVAGGREKLFF. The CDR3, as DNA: TGTGCGGTGGCCGGGGGGAGGGAAAAACTGTTTTTT.

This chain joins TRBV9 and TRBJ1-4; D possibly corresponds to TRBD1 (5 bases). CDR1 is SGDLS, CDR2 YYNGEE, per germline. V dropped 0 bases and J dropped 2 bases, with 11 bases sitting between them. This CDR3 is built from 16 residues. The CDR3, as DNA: TGTGCCAGCAGCGTAGGGGCCAGGGCTACTAATGAAAAACTGTTTTTT. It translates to CASSVGARATNEKLFF.

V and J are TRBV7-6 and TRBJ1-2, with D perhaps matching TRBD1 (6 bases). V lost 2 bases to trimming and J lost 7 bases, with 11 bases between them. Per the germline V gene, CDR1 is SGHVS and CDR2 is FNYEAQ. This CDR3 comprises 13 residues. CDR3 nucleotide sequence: TGTGCCAGCAGCTTATCCGGGGGGCCTGGCTACACCTTC. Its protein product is CASSLSGGPGYTF.